These 20 T cell receptor beta chains were all obtained from the same sample, sequenced in a study of cytomegalovirus exposure and HLA in healthy donors. This PCR relied on a set of 60 Vbeta primers and 13 Jbeta primers. The method was immunoSEQ multiplex PCR; TCRdb's version includes in-frame clones alone and lacks a portion of them. The sample lists fewer than 250,000 clones, roughly 80% occurring once. The sequenced sample was PBMCs. These receptors were obtained from a man under 40 in good health and CMV-seronegative.

The J gene is TRBJ1-1, the V gene TRBV11-2; a possible D gene is TRBD1 (5 bases). Germline lookup yields CDR1 SGHAT and CDR2 FQNNGV. This CDR3 is built from 15 residues. The germline V and J ends were trimmed by 0 bases and 6 bases, with 14 bases remaining between them. CDR3 amino acids: CASSLELTGTSEAFF. The CDR3 DNA reads as TGTGCCAGCAGCTTAGAATTGACCGGGACTTCTGAAGCTTTCTTT.

V is TRBV5-1 and J is TRBJ2-2; 8 bases are shared with TRBD2. The CDR3 runs 15 residues. Germline assignment: CDR1 SGHRS and CDR2 YFSETQ. The V and J ends lost 7 bases and 2 bases, in that order; junction bases with no gene match: 7. CDR3 in DNA: TGCGCCAGCGGCCCGGGACTAGGAAACACCGGGGAGCTGTTTTTT. It yields the protein CASGPGLGNTGELFF. Full variable domain (remainder filled in from reference TRBV5-1 and TRBJ2-2): KAGVTQTPRYLIKTRGQQVTLSCSPISGHRSVSWYQQTPGQGLQFLFEYFSETQRNKGNFPGRFSGRQFSNSRSEMNVSTLELGDSALYLCASGPGLGNTGELFFGEGSRLTVL.

The rearrangement uses TRBV5-1 and TRBJ1-6, with 12 bases matching TRBD1. Germline V gene sequence: CDR1 SGHRS, CDR2 YFSETQ. The CDR3 is 19 residues long. V shed 4 bases and J 5 bases; nucleotides not matched to a gene: 13. The CDR3, as DNA: TGCGCCAGCAGCCTCGGCGGGACAGGGGGCTTTTCGGATAATTCACCCCTCCACTTT. Translated, it gives CASSLGGTGGFSDNSPLHF.

Details on this clone: The conserved final phenylalanine or tryptophan is absent from the CDR3, which likely points to a read error. The chain is built from TRBV2 and TRBJ2-6, with 7 bases that match TRBD2. The CDR3 is 16 amino acids. The germline V gene has CDR1 SNHLY and CDR2 FYNNEI. The ends lost 10 bases at V and 5 bases at J; junction bases unmatched: 14. The CDR3 reads CAITGTTFSRANVLTS. CDR3 sequence (DNA): TGTGCCATTACCGGGACTACTTTTTCTAGGGCCAACGTCCTGACTTCC.

The genes are TRBV7-9 and TRBJ2-5, with 11 bases fitting TRBD2. This CDR3 has 15 residues. The V segment lost 6 bases and the J segment 2 bases; nucleotides outside the gene matches: 5. Germline CDR1 is SEHNR and CDR2 is FQNEAQ (reference sequence). Written as DNA, the CDR3 is TGTGCCAGCAGTTTACTAGCGGGGGAACAAGAGACCCAGTACTTC. Translated: CASSLLAGEQETQYF.

The rearrangement links TRBV2 to TRBJ2-1; TRBD1 matches at 7 bases. Germline V gene data show CDR1 as SNHLY and CDR2 as FYNNEI. With V trimmed by 11 bases and J by 6 bases, 13 bases remained unmatched. This CDR3 is built from 14 residues. The CDR3 sequence: CAVGTGTVGNEQFF. DNA of the CDR3: TGTGCCGTGGGAACCGGGACAGTCGGCAATGAGCAGTTCTTC.

The CDR3 coding sequence is TGCGCCAGCAGCCAGCTATCGACAGGGGTTGGCGGCGGCTACACCTTC. Protein product: CASSQLSTGVGGGYTF. The genes are TRBV4-1 and TRBJ1-2, with 8 bases matching TRBD1. CDR1 is MGHRA and CDR2 is YSYEKL in the germline V gene. The CDR3 has 16 residues. J lost 8 bases, V lost 3 bases, and 14 bases had no gene match.

The chain is built from TRBV5-1 and TRBJ1-2, with D uncertain. Per germline, CDR1 SGHRS and CDR2 YFSETQ. The CDR3 loop spans 15 amino acids. V was pared by 0 bases and J by 6 bases, with 15 bases between. CDR3 DNA sequence: TGCGCCAGCAGCTTGGGGAGGGAAGGGTCTGATGGCTACACCTTC. This gives the protein CASSLGREGSDGYTF.

This chain uses TRBV7-3 with TRBJ2-2; D gene unclear. The CDR3 is 14 amino acids. The germline V gene has CDR1 SGHTA and CDR2 FQGTGA. V shed 2 bases and J shed 1 base, with 5 bases lying between them. CDR3 amino acids: CASSLVRNTGELFF. DNA of the CDR3: TGTGCCAGCAGCTTAGTCAGGAACACCGGGGAGCTGTTTTTT. The whole variable domain, filled in from reference TRBV7-3 and TRBJ2-2, reads GAGVSQTPSNKVTEKGKYVELRCDPISGHTALYWYRQSLGQGPEFLIYFQGTGAADDSGLPNDRFFAVRPEGSVSTLKIQRTERGDSAVYLCASSLVRNTGELFFGEGSRLTVL.

This sequence joins TRBV4-1 and TRBJ1-4; D unresolved. Looked up from germline, CDR1 is MGHRA and CDR2 is YSYEKL. This CDR3 spans 16 amino acids. V lost 0 bases and J 3 bases, leaving 11 bases between the germline ends. The CDR3 loop reads CASSQDIGGPNEKLFF. The CDR3 bases are TGCGCCAGCAGCCAAGATATCGGAGGACCTAATGAAAAACTGTTTTTT.

As regards this clone: A junction end diverges from the germline sequence, so it may reflect a read error. The chain has TRBV7-9 and TRBJ1-6; D not certain. Germline values: CDR1 SEHNR, CDR2 FQNEAQ (reference sequence). The CDR3 runs to 14 residues. The CDR3 loop is CASSLDSFNSPLHF. The CDR3 nucleotides are TGTGCCAGCAGCTTAGACTCCTTTAATTCACCCCTCCACTTT. Drawing the rest from reference TRBV7-9 and TRBJ1-6, the complete variable domain is DTGVSQNPRHKITKRGQNVTFRCDPISEHNRLYWYRQTLGQGPEFLTYFQNEAQLEKSRLLSDRFSAERPKGSFSTLEIQRTEQGDSAMYLCASSLDSFNSPLHFGNGTRLTVT.

The rearrangement uses TRBV2 and TRBJ2-2, with 8 bases fitting TRBD1. Germline values: CDR1 SNHLY, CDR2 FYNNEI. Losses at the gene ends were 10 bases for V and 3 bases for J; bases not matched to a gene: 10. The CDR3 loop spans 15 amino acids. CDR3 DNA: TGTGCCACCTGGACAGGGAATAGCGACACCGGGGAGCTGTTTTTT. As protein: CATWTGNSDTGELFF.

This clone occurred a few times. J is TRBJ2-1 and V is TRBV5-7; weak D call: TRBD2 (7 bases). TRBV5-7 belongs to the ORF category, with a function that is uncertain. The CDR3 spans 13 residues. Deletions cut 4 bases from V and 10 bases from J, with 15 bases between. Written as DNA, the CDR3 is TGTGCCAGCAGCCCGGGGCGGGGGCCCGAGCAGTTCTTC. Translated, it gives CASSPGRGPEQFF.

The CDR3 DNA reads TGTGCCAGTAGTATAACAGGGGGCCGAAATGAGCAGTTCTTC. Amino acids: CASSITGGRNEQFF. The rearrangement uses TRBV19 and TRBJ2-1; the match to TRBD1 covers 9 bases. Germline trimming cut 2 bases from V and 7 bases from J; bases unmatched to any gene: 3. Germline CDR1 LNHDA, CDR2 SQIVND (reference sequence). The CDR3 length is 14 residues.

This sequence joins TRBV7-8 and TRBJ1-3, with D hard to call. V lost 4 bases, J lost 0 bases, and 19 bases lay in between. Looked up from germline, CDR1 is SGHVS and CDR2 is FQNEAQ. The CDR3 has 18 amino acids. This chain's CDR3 is CASSSRRGFGSSGNTIYF. The DNA for the CDR3 is TGTGCCAGCAGCTCAAGACGAGGATTCGGATCCTCTGGAAACACCATATATTTT.

The chain recombines TRBV7-9 with TRBJ2-5; 7 nucleotides match TRBD2. CDR3 length equals 14 residues. CDR1 SEHNR and CDR2 FQNEAQ come from the germline V gene (reference sequence). Trimming took 4 bases from V and 4 from J; bases not matched to a gene: 6. Here the CDR3 reads CASSSVGGRETQYF. For the CDR3, the DNA is TGTGCCAGCAGCTCAGTGGGCGGGAGAGAGACCCAGTACTTC.

The rearrangement links TRBV6-1 to TRBJ2-6; 7 bases are shared with TRBD1. CDR1 and CDR2 from the germline V gene are MNHNS and SASEGT. The trim removed 4 bases at V and 1 base at J, leaving 1 base unmatched. CDR3 length equals 15 residues. CDR3 nucleotide sequence: TGTGCCAGCAGTGCGGACAGGTCTGGGGCCAACGTCCTGACTTTC. This translates into CASSADRSGANVLTF.

This clone was detected once. This sequence joins TRBV7-2 and TRBJ1-3, with 7 positions matching TRBD1. V lost 2 bases and J lost 3; bases outside the gene matches: 7. Germline CDR1 reads SGHTA; CDR2 reads FQGNSA. The CDR3 covers 16 residues. The CDR3 loop is CASSLPPGGSGNTIYF. CDR3 in DNA: TGTGCCAGCAGCTTACCCCCAGGGGGTAGTGGAAACACCATATATTTT.

The sample holds one count of this clone. The V gene is TRBV11-2, the J gene TRBJ2-7; 12 bases match TRBD2. The CDR3 totals 14 residues. The V and J ends lost 4 bases and 9 bases, in that order; junction bases with no gene match: 7. Looked up from germline, CDR1 is SGHAT and CDR2 is FQNNGV. The CDR3 DNA reads TGTGCCAGCAGCTCCGGACTAGCGGGGCTATCGCAGTACTTC. Amino acid sequence: CASSSGLAGLSQYF.

The chain carries TRBV28 and TRBJ2-3, with a weak D call TRBD2 (7 bases). V was shortened by 11 bases and J by 0 bases, with 24 bases between the two germline ends. The CDR3 runs 17 residues. Germline V lookup: CDR1 MDHEN, CDR2 SYDVKM. The CDR3 here is CAVLRGLASGSTDTQYF. CDR3 nucleotide sequence: TGTGCCGTCCTTCGGGGGCTGGCTAGCGGTAGCACAGATACGCAGTATTTT. The full variable domain, in which reference TRBV28 and TRBJ2-3 provide the parts outside the CDR3, is DVKVTQSSRYLVKRTGEKVFLECVQDMDHENMFWYRQDPGLGLRLIYFSYDVKMKEKGDIPEGYSVSREKKERFSLILESASTNQTSMYLCAVLRGLASGSTDTQYFGPGTRLTVL.